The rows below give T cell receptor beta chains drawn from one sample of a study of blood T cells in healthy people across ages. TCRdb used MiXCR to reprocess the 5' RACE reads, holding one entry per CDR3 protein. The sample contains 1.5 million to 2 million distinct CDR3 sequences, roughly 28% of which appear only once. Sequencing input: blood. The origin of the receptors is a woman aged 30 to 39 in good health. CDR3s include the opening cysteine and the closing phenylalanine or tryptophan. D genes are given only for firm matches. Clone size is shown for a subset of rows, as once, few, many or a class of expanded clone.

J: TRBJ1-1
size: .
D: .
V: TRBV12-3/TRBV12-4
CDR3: CASSPGYNTEAFF
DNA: TGTGCCAGCAGTCCCGGGTATAACACTGAAGCTTTCTTT

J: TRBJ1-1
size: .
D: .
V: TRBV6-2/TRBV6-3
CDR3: CASGTGQNTEAFF
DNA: TGTGCCAGCGGAACCGGACAGAACACTGAAGCTTTCTTT

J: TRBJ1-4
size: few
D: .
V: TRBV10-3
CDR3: CAISEDEKLFF
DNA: TGTGCCATCAGTGAAGATGAAAAACTGTTTTTT

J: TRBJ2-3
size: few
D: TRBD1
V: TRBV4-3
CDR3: CASTTGTGSTDTQYF
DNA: TGCGCCAGCACCACCGGGACAGGTTCTACAGATACGCAGTATTTT

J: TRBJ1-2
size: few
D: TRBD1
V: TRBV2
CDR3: CASTLDRDGGYTF
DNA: TGTGCCAGCACTCTGGACAGGGACGGCGGCTACACCTTC

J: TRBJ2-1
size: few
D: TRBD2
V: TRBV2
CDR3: CASSHRGGEYNEQFF
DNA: TGTGCCAGCAGTCACCGCGGGGGGGAATACAATGAGCAGTTCTTC

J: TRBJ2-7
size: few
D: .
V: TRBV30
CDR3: CAWRQVSLYEQYF
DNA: TGTGCCTGGAGGCAGGTATCGTTATACGAGCAGTACTTC

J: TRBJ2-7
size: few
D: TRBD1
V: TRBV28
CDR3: CASSSPTGVLDEQYF
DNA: TGTGCCAGCAGCTCGCCTACAGGGGTCCTAGACGAGCAGTACTTC

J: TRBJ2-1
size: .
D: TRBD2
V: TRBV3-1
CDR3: CASSQEVLAGYNEQFF
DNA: TGTGCCAGCAGCCAAGAGGTTCTAGCGGGGTACAATGAGCAGTTCTTC

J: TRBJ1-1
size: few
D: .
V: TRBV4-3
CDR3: CASSHRGAEAFF
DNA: TGCGCCAGCAGCCACCGAGGGGCTGAAGCTTTCTTT

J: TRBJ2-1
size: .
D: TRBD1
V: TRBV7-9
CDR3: CASSSLDREVYNEQFF
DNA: TGTGCCAGCAGCTCCCTAGACAGGGAAGTCTACAATGAGCAGTTCTTC

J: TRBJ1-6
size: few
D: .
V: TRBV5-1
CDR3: CASSDTGSPLHF
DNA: TGCGCCAGCAGCGACACAGGTTCACCCCTCCACTTT

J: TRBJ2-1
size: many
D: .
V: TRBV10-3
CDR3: CAISFTGNNEQFF
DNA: TGTGCCATCAGCTTTACGGGGAACAATGAGCAGTTCTTC

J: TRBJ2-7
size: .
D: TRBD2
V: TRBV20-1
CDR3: CSARALVAGNYNEQYF
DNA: TGCAGTGCTAGAGCCCTAGTAGCGGGGAACTACAATGAGCAGTACTTC

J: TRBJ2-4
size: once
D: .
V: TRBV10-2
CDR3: CASNHQVGFLYNEQYF
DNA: TGCGCCAGCAACCATCAGGTGGGATTCCTCTACAATGAGCAGTACTTC

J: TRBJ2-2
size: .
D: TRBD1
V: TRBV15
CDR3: CATSFQDRENTGERFF
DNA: TGTGCCACCAGCTTTCAGGACAGGGAGAACACCGGGGAGCGGTTTTTT

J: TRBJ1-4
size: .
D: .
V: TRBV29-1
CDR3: CSVTEGGEKLFF
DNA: TGCAGCGTCACCGAAGGGGGGGAAAAACTGTTTTTT

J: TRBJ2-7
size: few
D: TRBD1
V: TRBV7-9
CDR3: CACSRSGTGTIYEQYF
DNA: TGTGCCTGCAGCCGGTCCGGGACAGGCACGATCTACGAGCAGTACTTC

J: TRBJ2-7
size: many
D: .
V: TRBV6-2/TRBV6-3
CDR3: CASCRGGGGLGEQYF
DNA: TGTGCCAGCTGCCGTGGCGGCGGCGGGCTGGGTGAGCAGTACTTC

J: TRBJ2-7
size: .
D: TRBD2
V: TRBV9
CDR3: CASSERTSGSRNEQYF
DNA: TGTGCCAGCAGCGAGAGGACTAGCGGGAGTAGGAACGAGCAGTACTTC

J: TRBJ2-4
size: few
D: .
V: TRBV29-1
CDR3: CSVALVGGPAKNIQYF
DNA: TGCAGCGTTGCTTTGGTGGGGGGGCCTGCCAAAAACATTCAGTACTTC

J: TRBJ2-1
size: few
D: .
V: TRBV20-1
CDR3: CSAAAPGGNEQFF
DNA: TGCAGTGCCGCCGCCCCTGGGGGGAATGAGCAGTTCTTC

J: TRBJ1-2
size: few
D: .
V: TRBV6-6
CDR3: CASSYQGEGYGYTF
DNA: TGTGCCAGCAGTTACCAAGGGGAGGGGTATGGCTACACCTTC

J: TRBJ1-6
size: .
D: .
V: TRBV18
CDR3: CASSPRSNQQSPLHF
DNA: TGTGCCAGCTCACCAAGGTCCAACCAACAATCACCCCTCCACTTT

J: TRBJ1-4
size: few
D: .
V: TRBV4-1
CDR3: CASSRDGITNEKLFF
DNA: TGCGCCAGCAGCCGAGACGGGATTACTAATGAAAAACTGTTTTTT

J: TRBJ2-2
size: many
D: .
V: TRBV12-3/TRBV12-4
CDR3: CASSLLYTGELFF
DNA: TGTGCCAGCAGCCTCCTGTACACCGGGGAGCTGTTTTTT

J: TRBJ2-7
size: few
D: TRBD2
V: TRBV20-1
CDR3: CSASSSGTPYEQYF
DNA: TGCAGTGCTAGTAGTAGCGGGACCCCCTACGAGCAGTACTTC

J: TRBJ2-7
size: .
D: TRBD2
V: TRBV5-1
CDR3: CASSGGSSYNEQYF
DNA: TGCGCCAGTAGCGGGGGGAGCTCCTACAATGAGCAGTACTTC

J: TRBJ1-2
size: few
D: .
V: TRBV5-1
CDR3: CASGRDNPPYGYTF
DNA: TGCGCCAGCGGGCGGGACAACCCCCCCTATGGCTACACCTTC

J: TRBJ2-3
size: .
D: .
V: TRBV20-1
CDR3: CSGLWRGGTDTQYF
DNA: TGCAGTGGGTTGTGGCGGGGAGGCACAGATACGCAGTATTTT

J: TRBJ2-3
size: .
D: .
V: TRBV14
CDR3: CASSQDRTGDTQYF
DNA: TGTGCCAGCAGCCAAGATCGGACCGGCGATACGCAGTATTTT

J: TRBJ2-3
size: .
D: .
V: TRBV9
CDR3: CASSVLGSDTQYF
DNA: TGTGCCAGCAGCGTATTGGGGTCAGATACGCAGTATTTT

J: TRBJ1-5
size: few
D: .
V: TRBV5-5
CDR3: CASRPKPQHF
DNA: TGTGCCAGCAGGCCTAAGCCCCAGCATTTT

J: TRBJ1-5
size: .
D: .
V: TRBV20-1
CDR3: CSARDATHQPQHF
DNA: TGCAGTGCTAGAGACGCGACTCATCAGCCCCAGCATTTT

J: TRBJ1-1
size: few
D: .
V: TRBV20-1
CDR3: CSAALNTEAFF
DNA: TGCAGTGCTGCATTGAACACTGAAGCTTTCTTT

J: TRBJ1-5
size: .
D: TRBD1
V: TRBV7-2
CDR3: CASSGAPDRGNQPQHF
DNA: TGTGCCAGCAGCGGCGCCCCTGACAGGGGTAATCAGCCCCAGCATTTT

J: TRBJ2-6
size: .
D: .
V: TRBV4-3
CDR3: CASSHPVAGANVLTF
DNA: TGCGCCAGCAGCCACCCGGTGGCCGGGGCCAACGTCCTGACTTTC

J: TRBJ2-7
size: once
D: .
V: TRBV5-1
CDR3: CASASGTGYEQYF
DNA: TGCGCCAGCGCCTCAGGGACGGGTTACGAGCAGTACTTC

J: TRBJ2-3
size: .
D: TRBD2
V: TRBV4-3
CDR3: CASSSIAGQQTDTQYF
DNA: TGCGCCAGCAGCTCCATAGCGGGCCAGCAAACAGATACGCAGTATTTT

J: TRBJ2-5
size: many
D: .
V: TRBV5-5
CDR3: CASSSREETQYF
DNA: TGTGCCAGCAGCTCGAGGGAAGAGACCCAGTACTTC

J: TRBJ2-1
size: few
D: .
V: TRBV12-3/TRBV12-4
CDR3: CASSFADYNEQFF
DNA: TGTGCCAGCAGTTTTGCCGATTACAATGAGCAGTTCTTC

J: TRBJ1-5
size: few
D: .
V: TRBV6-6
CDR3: CASSFSRGEGNQPQHF
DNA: TGTGCCAGCAGTTTTTCTCGGGGCGAAGGGAATCAGCCCCAGCATTTT

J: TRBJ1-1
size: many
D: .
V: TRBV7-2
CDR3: CASSLYYQSTEAFF
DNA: TGTGCCAGCAGCTTGTACTATCAGAGCACTGAAGCTTTCTTT

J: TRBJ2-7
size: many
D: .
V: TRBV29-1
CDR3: CSVEERGTYEQYF
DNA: TGCAGCGTTGAAGAGAGGGGTACCTACGAGCAGTACTTC

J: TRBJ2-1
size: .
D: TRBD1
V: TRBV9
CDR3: CASDSRDRGGNEQFF
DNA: TGTGCCAGTGACTCCCGGGACAGGGGAGGCAATGAGCAGTTCTTC

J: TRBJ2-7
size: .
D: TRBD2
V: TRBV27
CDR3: CASSLTTSWAYEQYF
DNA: TGTGCCAGCAGTCTCACGACTAGCTGGGCGTACGAGCAGTACTTC

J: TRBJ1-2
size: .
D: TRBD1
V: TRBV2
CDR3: CASITDRGGYTF
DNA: TGTGCCAGCATCACCGACAGGGGTGGCTACACCTTC

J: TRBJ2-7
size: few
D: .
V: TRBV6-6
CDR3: CTSSRGGGVWQYF
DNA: TGTACCAGCAGTCGAGGCGGCGGTGTATGGCAGTACTTC